Following are 24 T cell receptor beta chains from one sample sequenced in a study of technical replicates of blood from several donors. Data came from immunoSEQ multiplex PCR; TCRdb stores just in-frame clones and leaves some out. The sample includes about 67,000 clones, roughly 98% of them seen just once. The sequenced material came from T cells isolated from PBMCs. The receptor set was obtained from a human donor in good health.

CDR3 loop: CSATPGQPYEQYF. The CDR3 coding sequence is TGCAGCGCTACTCCGGGACAGCCCTACGAGCAGTACTTC. The gene calls are TRBV29-1 and TRBJ2-7; TRBD1 matches at 7 bases. Trimming cost V 7 bases and J 2 bases; bases outside gene matches: 8. The CDR3 runs to 13 residues. Per germline, CDR1 SQVTM and CDR2 ANQGSEA.

This clone was recorded only once. This rearrangement joins TRBV4-2 to TRBJ1-1; 8 nucleotides agree with TRBD1. The germline gives CDR1 LGHNA, CDR2 YNFKEQ. Trimming removed 2 bases from V and 2 bases from J; junction bases left unmatched: 4. This CDR3 is 15 amino acids long. CDR3: CASSQPQGGNTEAFF. Here the CDR3 DNA reads TGTGCCAGCAGCCAACCACAGGGGGGTAACACTGAAGCTTTCTTT.

V gene TRBV15 combines with J gene TRBJ1-5; maybe TRBD1 (5 bases). Trimming removed 5 bases at V and 0 bases at J, with 20 bases between. The germline V gene encodes CDR1 LNHNV and CDR2 YYDKDF (reference sequence). This CDR3 comprises 18 residues. CDR3 bases: TGTGCCACCAGCCCCATTGTAGCAGGGAGGCATAGCAATCAGCCCCAGCATTTT. The encoded protein is CATSPIVAGRHSNQPQHF.

V usage is TRBV5-1 and J usage is TRBJ2-7, with 8 bases aligning to TRBD2. The CDR3 is 14 amino acids. V lost 3 bases to trimming and J lost 3 bases; unmatched junction nucleotides: 5. CDR1 and CDR2 from the germline V gene are SGHRS and YFSETQ. As DNA, the CDR3 is TGCGCCAGCAGCTCTCTAGCGGGTAGCTACGAGCAGTACTTC. Amino acid sequence: CASSSLAGSYEQYF. Full variable domain (outside the CDR3, taken from reference TRBV5-1 and TRBJ2-7): KAGVTQTPRYLIKTRGQQVTLSCSPISGHRSVSWYQQTPGQGLQFLFEYFSETQRNKGNFPGRFSGRQFSNSRSEMNVSTLELGDSALYLCASSSLAGSYEQYFGPGTRLTVT.

V gene TRBV7-9 combines with J gene TRBJ2-2; D gene unclear. With 7 bases removed from V and 6 bases from J, the gap between germline ends came to 15 bases. Germline loops: CDR1 SEHNR, CDR2 FQNEAQ (reference sequence). The CDR3 sequence is 14 residues long. The CDR3, as DNA: TGTGCCAGCAACTCCTACTCGCAGGCCGGGGAGCTGTTTTTT. This codes for CASNSYSQAGELFF.

Concerning this clone itself: The same CDR3 arises from other DNA sequences in this sample as well. The CDR3 loop reads CASSSQGGETQYF. The CDR3 DNA reads TGTGCCAGCAGCTCCCAAGGGGGAGAGACCCAGTACTTC. The rearrangement joins TRBV7-9 to TRBJ2-5, with D perhaps matching TRBD1 (6 bases). Germline V gives CDR1 SEHNR, CDR2 FQNEAQ (reference sequence). This CDR3 is 13 amino acids long. Trimming pared 4 bases from V and 4 bases from J, leaving 10 bases between.

The J gene is TRBJ2-1, the V gene TRBV27; TRBD2 matches at 11 bases. With V trimmed by 6 bases and J by 10 bases, 11 bases remained unmatched. The CDR3 is made up of 15 amino acids. Germline-derived CDR1 and CDR2 are MNHEY and SMNVEV (reference sequence). CDR3 nucleotide sequence: TGTGCCAGCAGCTCGACAGGGGTAGCGGGAGGGGAGCAGTTCTTC. Its protein product is CASSSTGVAGGEQFF.

The chain uses TRBV10-2 and TRBJ2-7; D unresolved. V lost 6 bases, J lost 5 bases, and 8 bases lay in between. In germline, CDR1 is WSHSY, CDR2 SAAADI. The CDR3 covers 11 residues. The CDR3 nucleotides read TGCGCCAGCAGCTCCCCTCACGAGCAGTACTTC. Translated, it gives CASSSPHEQYF.

DNA of the CDR3: TGTGCCAGCAGTGAGGTAACTTGGAGCGGTTTCTTT. Translation gives CASSEVTWSGFF. The chain couples TRBV2 to TRBJ1-1; D remains ambiguous. Germline V lookup: CDR1 SNHLY, CDR2 FYNNEI. The CDR3 consists of 12 residues. V lost 3 bases and J 13 bases, leaving 15 bases between the germline ends.

The rearrangement links TRBV19 to TRBJ2-7; TRBD1 matches at 8 bases. V gave up 6 bases and J gave up 3 bases; unmatched junction bases: 4. Germline V lookup: CDR1 LNHDA, CDR2 SQIVND (reference sequence). CDR3 length: 13 amino acids. CDR3 amino acids: CASRDRVGYEQYF. Written as DNA, the CDR3 is TGTGCCAGTAGGGACAGGGTTGGCTACGAGCAGTACTTC.

This chain links TRBV5-1 with TRBJ2-7, with a tentative D call TRBD1 (5 bases). Trimming took off 3 bases at V and 5 bases at J, with 12 bases between the two ends. Looked up from germline, CDR1 is SGHRS and CDR2 is YFSETQ. The CDR3 covers 13 residues. The CDR3 coding sequence is TGCGCCAGCAGCTCCGACAGAGCCCACGAGCAGTACTTC. Translated: CASSSDRAHEQYF.

Here the CDR3 DNA reads TGTGCCAGCAGCCAGGGACTAGCGGGAGTTGAGCAGTTCTTC. It yields the protein CASSQGLAGVEQFF. This chain connects TRBV14 to TRBJ2-1, with 14 bases identical to TRBD2. Germline CDR1 is SGHDN and CDR2 is FVKESK. The trim removed 3 bases at V and 9 bases at J, leaving 1 base unmatched. The CDR3 length is 14 residues.

CDR3 sequence: CASSPMRGLQNTEAFF. CDR3 DNA: TGTGCCAGCAGCCCTATGCGGGGCTTACAGAACACTGAAGCTTTCTTT. J is TRBJ1-1 and V is TRBV5-4; a weak D match, TRBD1 (5 bases). The CDR3 sequence is 16 residues long. V was pared by 4 bases and J by 1 base, with 17 bases between. Germline V gene data show CDR1 as SGHNT and CDR2 as YYREEE (reference sequence). Using reference TRBV5-4 and TRBJ1-1 for the parts outside the CDR3, the full variable domain is ETGVTQSPTHLIKTRGQQVTLRCSSQSGHNTVSWYQQALGQGPQFIFQYYREEENGRGNFPPRFSGLQFPNYSSELNVNALELDDSALYLCASSPMRGLQNTEAFFGQGTRLTVV.

The rearrangement links TRBV6-6 to TRBJ2-7; TRBD1 matches at 10 bases. The germline CDR1 and CDR2 sequences are MNHNY and SVGAGI (reference sequence). V lost 5 bases, J lost 5 bases, and 3 bases stayed unmatched. This CDR3 is 13 amino acids long. As DNA, the CDR3 is TGTGCCAGCAGTGGCGGGACAGGGGACGAGCAGTACTTC. Amino acid sequence: CASSGGTGDEQYF.

The chain recombines TRBV19 with TRBJ2-7; 9 bases match TRBD2. The V segment lost 5 bases and the J segment 2 bases; nucleotides outside the gene matches: 7. CDR1 and CDR2 (germline): LNHDA, SQIVND (reference sequence). This CDR3 has 15 amino acids. For the CDR3, the DNA is TGTGCCAGTAGTTCCGGACTAGCGCCTACCTACGAGCAGTACTTC. Translating it yields CASSSGLAPTYEQYF.

The chain recombines TRBV2 with TRBJ1-3, with D possibly matching TRBD1 (5 bases). Germline lookup yields CDR1 SNHLY and CDR2 FYNNEI. This CDR3 contains 13 residues. V was trimmed by 10 bases and J by 7 bases, leaving 17 bases between them. CDR3: CATQGRLGNTIYF. CDR3 bases: TGTGCCACCCAGGGTCGTCTAGGGAACACCATATATTTT.

V usage is TRBV4-1 and J usage is TRBJ1-1; D gene uncertain. The CDR3 covers 20 residues. V was pared by 2 bases and J by 1 base, with 26 bases between. Per the germline V gene, CDR1 is MGHRA and CDR2 is YSYEKL. The CDR3 DNA reads as TGCGCCAGCAGCCAATTACTTTCCGAGCGGAACTCGGGCAAGAACACTGAAGCTTTCTTT. Translating it yields CASSQLLSERNSGKNTEAFF.

The gene calls are TRBV7-7 and TRBJ2-7, with D uncertain. The CDR3 has 13 residues. V was pared by 1 base and J by 6 bases, with 10 bases between. Germline-derived CDR1 and CDR2 are SSHAT and FNYEAQ (reference sequence). The CDR3, as DNA: TGTGCCAGCAGCTTAGACTCTTATGGCGAGCAGTACTTC. This codes for CASSLDSYGEQYF. Together with reference TRBV7-7 and TRBJ2-7, the CDR3 gives the full variable domain: GAGVSQSPRYKVTKRGQDVTLRCDPISSHATLYWYQQALGQGPEFLTYFNYEAQPDKSGLPSDRFSAERPEGSISTLTIQRTEQRDSAMYRCASSLDSYGEQYFGPGTRLTVT.

The V call is TRBV13, the J call TRBJ2-1; D gene ambiguous. Trimming removed 2 bases at V and 2 bases at J, with 10 bases between. Germline lookup yields CDR1 PRHDT and CDR2 FYEKMQ (reference sequence). The CDR3 has 15 amino acids. The CDR3 here is CASSLTPETYNEQFF. CDR3 sequence (DNA): TGTGCCAGCAGCTTAACCCCCGAGACCTACAATGAGCAGTTCTTC. The full variable domain, rest sourced from reference TRBV13 and TRBJ2-1, is AAGVIQSPRHLIKEKRETATLKCYPIPRHDTVYWYQQGPGQDPQFLISFYEKMQSDKGSIPDRFSAQQFSDYHSELNMSSLELGDSALYFCASSLTPETYNEQFFGPGTRLTVL.

This sequence joins TRBV20-1 and TRBJ2-7; 7 bases agree with TRBD2. This CDR3 comprises 10 residues. V gave up 5 bases and J gave up 5 bases; unmatched junction bases: 0. Germline V gene lookup returns CDR1 DFQATT and CDR2 SNEGSKA (reference sequence). CDR3 coding DNA: TGCAGTGCTGGGACTAACGAGCAGTACTTC. Protein product: CSAGTNEQYF.

J is TRBJ2-1 and V is TRBV2; TRBD2 aligns across 11 bases. This CDR3 region has 15 residues. The junction had 4 bases not matched to a gene; V was cut back by 6 bases and J by 3 bases. Germline values: CDR1 SNHLY, CDR2 FYNNEI. CDR3 amino acids: CASRETSGNYNEQFF. In DNA, the CDR3 is TGTGCCAGCAGGGAGACTAGCGGGAACTACAATGAGCAGTTCTTC.

DNA for the CDR3: TGTGCCAGCAGCTTAGGAACAGGGGGCAACTATGGCTACACCTTC. Its translation is CASSLGTGGNYGYTF. This chain joins TRBV11-3 and TRBJ1-2; TRBD1 matches 9 bases. The CDR3 runs to 15 residues. CDR1 is SGHNT, CDR2 YENEEA, per germline. Trimming removed 1 base from V and 2 bases from J; junction bases left unmatched: 2.

V usage is TRBV4-1 and J usage is TRBJ1-1; D ambiguous. V was trimmed by 4 bases and J by 4 bases, leaving 19 bases between them. Germline V gene sequence: CDR1 MGHRA, CDR2 YSYEKL. The CDR3 length is 16 residues. CDR3 amino acids: CASSLPRSRRGTEAFF. The DNA for the CDR3 is TGCGCCAGCAGCCTCCCCCGGAGCAGACGGGGCACTGAAGCTTTCTTT.

The gene calls are TRBV5-1 and TRBJ2-7, with TRBD2 identical over 14 bases. CDR1 is SGHRS, CDR2 YFSETQ, per germline. After removal of 9 bases from V and 2 bases from J, the junction contained 7 bases not matched to a gene. The CDR3 has 15 amino acids. CDR3: CATRPGLAGAYEQYF. CDR3 nucleotides: TGCGCCACCAGGCCGGGACTAGCGGGGGCCTACGAGCAGTACTTC.